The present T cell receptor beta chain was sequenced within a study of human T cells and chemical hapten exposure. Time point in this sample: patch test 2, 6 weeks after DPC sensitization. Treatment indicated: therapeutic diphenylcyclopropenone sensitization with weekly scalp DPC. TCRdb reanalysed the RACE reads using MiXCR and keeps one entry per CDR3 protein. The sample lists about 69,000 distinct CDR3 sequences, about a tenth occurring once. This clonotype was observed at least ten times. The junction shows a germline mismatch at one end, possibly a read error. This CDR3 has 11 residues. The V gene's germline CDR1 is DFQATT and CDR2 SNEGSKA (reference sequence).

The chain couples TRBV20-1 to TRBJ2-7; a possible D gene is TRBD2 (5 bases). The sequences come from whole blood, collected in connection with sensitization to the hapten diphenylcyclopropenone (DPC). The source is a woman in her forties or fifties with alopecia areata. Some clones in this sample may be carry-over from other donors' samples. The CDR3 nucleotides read TGCAGTGCCAGAGCGGCCTCAGAGCAGTACTTC. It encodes CSARAASEQYF.